This is a list of T cell receptor beta chains from one sample in a study of blood T cell repertoires in COVID-19. Some clones are missing from TCRdb's copy, which holds only in-frame ones; the method was immunoSEQ multiplex PCR. The sample lists 70,000 or so clones, roughly nine tenths occurring once. Specimen: peripheral blood. These receptors all come from a human donor in a cohort sampled during active COVID-19. The CDR3 runs from the conserved cysteine through the conserved F or W. D genes are given only for firm matches. Clone size is stated in some rows and not others, as once, few, many or a class when expanded.

DNA: TGTGCCAGCAGTTACCCGCTCGGCGGCTCCCAAGAGACCCAGTACTTC; CDR3: CASSYPLGGSQETQYF; D: NA; J: TRBJ2-5; size: NA; V: TRBV6-2/TRBV6-3
DNA: TGTGCCTGGACTCAGGCCTACTATGGCTACACCTTC; CDR3: CAWTQAYYGYTF; D: NA; J: TRBJ1-2; size: NA; V: TRBV30
DNA: TGTGCCAGCAGCATGCTTGGACTAGTTCCTCGCGAGCAGTTCTTC; CDR3: CASSMLGLVPREQFF; D: TRBD2; J: TRBJ2-1; size: NA; V: TRBV7-3
DNA: TGCGCCAGCAGCGGAACGCGGGGGGAGCTGTTTTTT; CDR3: CASSGTRGELFF; D: NA; J: TRBJ2-2; size: NA; V: TRBV5-1
DNA: TGTGCCAGCAGTTACGCGGGACAGGGTCCCAACACCGGGGAGCTGTTTTTT; CDR3: CASSYAGQGPNTGELFF; D: TRBD1; J: TRBJ2-2; size: NA; V: TRBV6-2/TRBV6-3
DNA: TGTGCCAGCAGCTTGGTGGGGCGGGAGCAGTACTTC; CDR3: CASSLVGREQYF; D: NA; J: TRBJ2-7; size: NA; V: TRBV5-6
DNA: TGCGCCAGCAGTTTGGACAGGGTGGAGACCCAGTACTTC; CDR3: CASSLDRVETQYF; D: TRBD1; J: TRBJ2-5; size: once; V: TRBV5-1
DNA: TGTGCCATCAGTGAGTCGCGGCTAGCGTACGAGCAGTACTTC; CDR3: CAISESRLAYEQYF; D: NA; J: TRBJ2-7; size: NA; V: TRBV10-3
DNA: TGTGCCAGCTCACCCGGGACAGGGAACGAGCAGTACTTC; CDR3: CASSPGTGNEQYF; D: TRBD1; J: TRBJ2-7; size: NA; V: TRBV18
DNA: TGTGCCAGTAGTATTCTAGCGGGAGCGGGAGAGACCCAGTACTTC; CDR3: CASSILAGAGETQYF; D: TRBD2; J: TRBJ2-5; size: NA; V: TRBV19
DNA: TGTGCCAGCAGTGCCAGGACAGGGAGATACACTGAAGCTTTCTTT; CDR3: CASSARTGRYTEAFF; D: TRBD1; J: TRBJ1-1; size: NA; V: TRBV25-1
DNA: TGTGCCAGCAGCGTAGATGGAACGGGAGGGTGGAATGAGCAGTTCTTC; CDR3: CASSVDGTGGWNEQFF; D: TRBD2; J: TRBJ2-1; size: NA; V: TRBV9
DNA: TGTGCCTGGAGTTCAGGGGGAGAGGAGACCCAGTACTTC; CDR3: CAWSSGGEETQYF; D: TRBD1; J: TRBJ2-5; size: NA; V: TRBV30
DNA: TGTGCCAGCAGTCTCCCGGACAGGGTTTACGAGCAGTACTTC; CDR3: CASSLPDRVYEQYF; D: TRBD1; J: TRBJ2-7; size: NA; V: TRBV27
DNA: TGTGCCACGGCTAGCGGGAGCAATGAGCAGTTCTTC; CDR3: CATASGSNEQFF; D: TRBD2; J: TRBJ2-1; size: few; V: TRBV10-3
DNA: TGTGCCAGCAGCCAGACCAGGGGGCAAGAGACCCAGTACTTC; CDR3: CASSQTRGQETQYF; D: TRBD1; J: TRBJ2-5; size: NA; V: TRBV4-2
DNA: TGTGCCACCAGTGATGCCAAAATGGACAGGGGTGAGCAGTTCTTC; CDR3: CATSDAKMDRGEQFF; D: TRBD1; J: TRBJ2-1; size: NA; V: TRBV24-1
DNA: TGTGCCAGCAGTTTGGCCTCCTATGGCTACACCTTC; CDR3: CASSLASYGYTF; D: NA; J: TRBJ1-2; size: NA; V: TRBV28
DNA: TGCGCCAGCAGCCAAGAAGGCGGCTCCTACGAGCAGTACTTC; CDR3: CASSQEGGSYEQYF; D: NA; J: TRBJ2-7; size: NA; V: TRBV4-1
DNA: TGTGCCAGTAGAACGACAGGGGGCGTTTTAGGTCAGCCCCAGCATTTT; CDR3: CASRTTGGVLGQPQHF; D: TRBD1; J: TRBJ1-5; size: NA; V: TRBV19
DNA: TGTGCCAGCAGCTTAAAACCGGGAGGGAACACCGGGGAGCTGTTTTTT; CDR3: CASSLKPGGNTGELFF; D: TRBD2; J: TRBJ2-2; size: NA; V: TRBV7-3
DNA: TGTGCCAGCAGCGTAGGTCTAGCGGAGAGCTCCTACAATGAGCAGTTCTTC; CDR3: CASSVGLAESSYNEQFF; D: TRBD2; J: TRBJ2-1; size: NA; V: TRBV9
DNA: TGTGCCAGCAGCTTAGCCGGGGTGAACACTGAAGCTTTCTTT; CDR3: CASSLAGVNTEAFF; D: NA; J: TRBJ1-1; size: NA; V: TRBV7-2
DNA: TGTGCCTGGAGTGGGCTCGCGGGAGGGAACACTGAAGCTTTCTTT; CDR3: CAWSGLAGGNTEAFF; D: NA; J: TRBJ1-1; size: NA; V: TRBV30